This T cell receptor beta chain derives from a study of blood T cell repertoires in COVID-19. The CDR3 contains 18 residues. The junction had 17 bases not matched to a gene; V was cut back by 5 bases and J by 5 bases. Germline CDR1 reads SGHNT; CDR2 reads YENEEA. TCRdb keeps only in-frame clones here, not all; method: immunoSEQ multiplex PCR. The sample comprises some 260,000 clones, 70% to 80% of which are singletons, and 3.3% rests with the top ten. The sequencing sample was made of peripheral blood. The chain has TRBV11-3 and TRBJ2-2; 7 positions agree with TRBD1. This TCR came from an elderly woman with acute or convalescent COVID-19. The CDR3 loop is CASSATQTGTARTGELFF. The CDR3 nucleotides are TGTGCCAGCAGCGCAACCCAAACGGGGACAGCCAGGACCGGGGAGCTGTTTTTT.